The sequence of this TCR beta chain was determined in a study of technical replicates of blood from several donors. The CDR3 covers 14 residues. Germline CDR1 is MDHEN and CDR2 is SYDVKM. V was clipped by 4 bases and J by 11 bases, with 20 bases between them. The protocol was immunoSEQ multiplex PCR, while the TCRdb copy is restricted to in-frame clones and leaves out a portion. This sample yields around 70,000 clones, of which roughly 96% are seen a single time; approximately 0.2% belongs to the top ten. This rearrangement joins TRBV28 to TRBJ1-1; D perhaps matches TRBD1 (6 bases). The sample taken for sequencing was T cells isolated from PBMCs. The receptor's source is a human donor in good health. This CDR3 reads CASSSPEVGADAFF. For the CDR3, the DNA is TGTGCCAGCAGTTCACCCGAGGTGGGGGCCGACGCTTTCTTT.